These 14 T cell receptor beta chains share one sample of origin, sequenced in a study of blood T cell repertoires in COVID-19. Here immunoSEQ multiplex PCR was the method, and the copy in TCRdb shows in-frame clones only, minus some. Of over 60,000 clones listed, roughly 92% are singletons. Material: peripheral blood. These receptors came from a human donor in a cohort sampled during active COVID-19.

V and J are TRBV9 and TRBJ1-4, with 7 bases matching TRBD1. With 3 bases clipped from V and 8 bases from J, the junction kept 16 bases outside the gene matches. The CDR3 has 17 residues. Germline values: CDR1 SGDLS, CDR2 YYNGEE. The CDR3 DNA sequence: TGTGCCAGCAGCGAGGGGACAGTGGGGGGTGGCTGGGAAAAACTGTTTTTT. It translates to CASSEGTVGGGWEKLFF.

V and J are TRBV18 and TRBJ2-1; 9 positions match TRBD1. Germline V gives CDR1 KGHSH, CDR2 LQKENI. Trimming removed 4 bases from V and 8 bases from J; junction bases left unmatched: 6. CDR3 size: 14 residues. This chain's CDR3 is CASSLGQGGDEQFF. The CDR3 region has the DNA TGTGCCAGCTCACTGGGACAGGGAGGTGATGAGCAGTTCTTC. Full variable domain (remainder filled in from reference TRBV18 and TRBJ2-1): NAGVMQNPRHLVRRRGQEARLRCSPMKGHSHVYWYRQLPEEGLKFMVYLQKENIIDESGMPKERFSAEFPKEGPSILRIQQVVRGDSAAYFCASSLGQGGDEQFFGPGTRLTVL.

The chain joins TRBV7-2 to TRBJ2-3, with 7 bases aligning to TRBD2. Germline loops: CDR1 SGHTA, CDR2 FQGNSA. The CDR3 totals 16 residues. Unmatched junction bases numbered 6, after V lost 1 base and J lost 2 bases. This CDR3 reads CASSLGGGANTDTQYF. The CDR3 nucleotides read TGTGCCAGCAGCTTAGGGGGAGGGGCGAACACAGATACGCAGTATTTT.

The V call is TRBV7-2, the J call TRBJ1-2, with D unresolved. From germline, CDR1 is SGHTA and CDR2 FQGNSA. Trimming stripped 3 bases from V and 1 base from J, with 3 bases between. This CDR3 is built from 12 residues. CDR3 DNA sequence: TGTGCCAGCAGCTTCGGTAACTATGGCTACACCTTC. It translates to CASSFGNYGYTF.

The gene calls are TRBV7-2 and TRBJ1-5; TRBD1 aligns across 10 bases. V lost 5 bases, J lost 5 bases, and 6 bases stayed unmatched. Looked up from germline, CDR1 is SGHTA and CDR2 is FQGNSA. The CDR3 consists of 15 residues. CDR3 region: CASSARTGGHQPQHF. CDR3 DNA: TGTGCCAGCAGCGCCCGGACAGGGGGGCATCAGCCCCAGCATTTT. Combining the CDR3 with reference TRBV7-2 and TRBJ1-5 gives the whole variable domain GAGVSQSPSNKVTEKGKDVELRCDPISGHTALYWYRQSLGQGLEFLIYFQGNSAPDKSGLPSDRFSAERTGGSVSTLTIQRTQQEDSAVYLCASSARTGGHQPQHFGDGTRLSIL.

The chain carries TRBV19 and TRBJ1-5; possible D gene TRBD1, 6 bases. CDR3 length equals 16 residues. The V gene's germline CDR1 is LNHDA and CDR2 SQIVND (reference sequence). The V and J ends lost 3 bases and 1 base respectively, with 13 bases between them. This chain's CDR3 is CASSIGPGVSNQPQHF. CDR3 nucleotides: TGTGCCAGTAGTATCGGGCCAGGGGTAAGCAATCAGCCCCAGCATTTT.

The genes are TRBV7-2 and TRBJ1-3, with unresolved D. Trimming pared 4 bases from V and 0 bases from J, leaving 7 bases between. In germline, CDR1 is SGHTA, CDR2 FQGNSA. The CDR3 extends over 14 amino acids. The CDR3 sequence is CASSSEGSGNTIYF. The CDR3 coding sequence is TGTGCCAGCAGCTCCGAGGGCTCTGGAAACACCATATATTTT.

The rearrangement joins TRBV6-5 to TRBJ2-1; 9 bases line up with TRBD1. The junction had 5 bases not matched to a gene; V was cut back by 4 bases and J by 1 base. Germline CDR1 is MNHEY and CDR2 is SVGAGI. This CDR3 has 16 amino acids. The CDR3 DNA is TGTGCCAGCAGTTCCAACAGGGGGCCTTCCTACAATGAGCAGTTCTTC. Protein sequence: CASSSNRGPSYNEQFF.

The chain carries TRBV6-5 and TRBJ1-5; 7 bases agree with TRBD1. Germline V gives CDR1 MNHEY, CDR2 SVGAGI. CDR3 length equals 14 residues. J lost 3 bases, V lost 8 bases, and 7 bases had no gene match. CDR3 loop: CASRSRGDNQPQHF. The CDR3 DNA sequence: TGTGCCAGCCGGAGCAGGGGGGACAATCAGCCCCAGCATTTT.

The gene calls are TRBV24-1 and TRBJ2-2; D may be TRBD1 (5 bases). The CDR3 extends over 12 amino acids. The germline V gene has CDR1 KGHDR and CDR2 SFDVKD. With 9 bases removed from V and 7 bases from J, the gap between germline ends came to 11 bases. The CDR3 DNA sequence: TGTGCCACCGGGCAGGGCGGCGGGGAGCTGTTTTTT. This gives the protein CATGQGGGELFF.

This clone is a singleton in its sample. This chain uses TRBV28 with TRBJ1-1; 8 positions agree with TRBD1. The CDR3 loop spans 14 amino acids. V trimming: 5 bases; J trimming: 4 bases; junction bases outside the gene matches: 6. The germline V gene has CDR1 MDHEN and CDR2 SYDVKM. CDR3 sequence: CASSLHRGSTEAFF. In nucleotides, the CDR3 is TGTGCCAGCAGTCTTCACAGGGGGAGCACTGAAGCTTTCTTT.

This chain's CDR3 is CASSITSSSYEQYF. CDR3 nucleotides: TGTGCCAGTAGTATAACTAGCAGCTCCTACGAGCAGTACTTC. This chain links TRBV19 with TRBJ2-7; D might be TRBD2 (6 bases). Trimming took off 2 bases at V and 0 bases at J, with 8 bases between the two ends. CDR3 size: 14 residues. Germline CDR1 is LNHDA and CDR2 is SQIVND (reference sequence).

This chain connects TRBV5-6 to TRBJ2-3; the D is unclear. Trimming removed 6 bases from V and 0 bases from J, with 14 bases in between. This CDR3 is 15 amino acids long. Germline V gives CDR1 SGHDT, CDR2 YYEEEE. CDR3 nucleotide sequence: TGTGCCAGCACCTTAATACGAGGTAGCACAGATACGCAGTATTTT. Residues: CASTLIRGSTDTQYF.

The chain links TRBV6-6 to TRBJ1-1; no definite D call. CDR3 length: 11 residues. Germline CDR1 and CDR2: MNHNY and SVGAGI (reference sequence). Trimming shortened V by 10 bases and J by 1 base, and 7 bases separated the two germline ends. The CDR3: CATKKNTEAFF. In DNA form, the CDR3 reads TGTGCCACCAAAAAGAACACTGAAGCTTTCTTT.